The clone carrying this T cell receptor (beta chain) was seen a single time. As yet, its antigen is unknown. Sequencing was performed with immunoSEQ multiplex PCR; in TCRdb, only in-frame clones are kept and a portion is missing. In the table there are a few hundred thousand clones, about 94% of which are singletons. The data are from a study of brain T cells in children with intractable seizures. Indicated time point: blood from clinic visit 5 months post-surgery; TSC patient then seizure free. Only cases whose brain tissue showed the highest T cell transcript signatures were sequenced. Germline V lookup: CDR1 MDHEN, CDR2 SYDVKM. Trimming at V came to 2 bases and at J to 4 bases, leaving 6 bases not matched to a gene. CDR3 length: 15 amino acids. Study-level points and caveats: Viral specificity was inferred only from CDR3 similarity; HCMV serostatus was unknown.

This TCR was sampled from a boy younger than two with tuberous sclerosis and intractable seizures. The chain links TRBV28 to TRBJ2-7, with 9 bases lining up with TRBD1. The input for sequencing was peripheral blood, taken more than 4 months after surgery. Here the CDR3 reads CASSLAGTGRYEQYF. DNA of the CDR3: TGTGCCAGCAGTTTAGCCGGGACAGGGCGATACGAGCAGTACTTC. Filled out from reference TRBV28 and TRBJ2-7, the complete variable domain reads DVKVTQSSRYLVKRTGEKVFLECVQDMDHENMFWYRQDPGLGLRLIYFSYDVKMKEKGDIPEGYSVSREKKERFSLILESASTNQTSMYLCASSLAGTGRYEQYFGPGTRLTVT.